These 20 T cell receptor beta chains originate from one sample sequenced in a study of shared clonotypes between healthy human individuals. Profiled with immunoSEQ multiplex PCR; TCRdb holds only in-frame clones, not every one. The sample yields around 610,000 clones, approximately 96% seen once. Naive CD8 isolation took CD45RO-negative cells positively selected for CCR7 and excluded terminally differentiated effector memory CD45RA+ cells. The source material was naive CD8+ T cells sorted from blood. The receptors were gathered from a woman aged 25-40 years in good health.

CDR3 in DNA: TGTGCCAGCAGCGACTGGGGAGGCACTGAAGCTTTCTTT. Residues: CASSDWGGTEAFF. V and J are TRBV7-2 and TRBJ1-1; D ambiguous. The CDR3 is 13 residues long. Germline CDR1 reads SGHTA; CDR2 reads FQGNSA. V dropped 5 bases and J dropped 4 bases, with 11 bases sitting between them.

V is TRBV28 and J is TRBJ2-1, with a weak D call TRBD1 (5 bases). The CDR3 is 14 residues long. Trimming took off 7 bases at V and 5 bases at J, with 15 bases between the two ends. The V gene's germline CDR1 is MDHEN and CDR2 SYDVKM. The CDR3 bases are TGTGCCAGCACCCTTCAGGGTGGAAACAATGAGCAGTTCTTC. It translates to CASTLQGGNNEQFF.

V is TRBV19 and J is TRBJ2-1; no definite D call. Germline V CDR1 and CDR2: LNHDA, SQIVND (reference sequence). Trimming removed 7 bases from V and 5 bases from J, with 6 bases in between. The CDR3 consists of 11 residues. The CDR3 nucleotides read TGTGCCAGTATAAGCCACAATGAGCAGTTCTTC. This codes for CASISHNEQFF.

Turning to this clone: The sample holds other DNA sequences that translate to the same CDR3. V usage is TRBV6-1 and J usage is TRBJ2-7, with D hard to call. This CDR3 is 12 amino acids long. CDR1 is MNHNS, CDR2 SASEGT, per germline. V lost 4 bases and J lost 1, with 5 bases in between. The CDR3 spells CASSGDSYEQYF. The CDR3 nucleotides are TGTGCCAGCAGTGGGGATTCCTACGAGCAGTACTTC.

The V call is TRBV19, the J call TRBJ2-1, with a weak D call TRBD2 (6 bases). The CDR3 length is 15 residues. The V gene's germline CDR1 is LNHDA and CDR2 SQIVND (reference sequence). Trimming stripped 5 bases from V and 1 base from J, with 12 bases between. This chain's CDR3 is CASSQREVSYNEQFF. The CDR3 DNA sequence: TGTGCCAGTAGTCAGAGGGAGGTGTCCTACAATGAGCAGTTCTTC.

This chain uses TRBV27 with TRBJ2-3; 15 bases fit TRBD2. Germline V gene lookup returns CDR1 MNHEY and CDR2 SMNVEV (reference sequence). V was pared by 10 bases and J by 8 bases, with 7 bases of the junction left unmatched. The CDR3 is 14 amino acids. The CDR3 nucleotides read TGTGCCACCGGGACTAGCGGGAGGTATAGTACGCAGTATTTT. This codes for CATGTSGRYSTQYF.

V and J are TRBV5-1 and TRBJ2-1; the D gene is possibly TRBD2 (6 bases). Trimming took 2 bases from V and 1 from J, leaving 16 bases between them. The CDR3 extends over 17 amino acids. The V gene's germline CDR1 is SGHRS and CDR2 YFSETQ. The CDR3 sequence: CASSFSLADASYNEQFF. DNA of the CDR3: TGCGCCAGCAGCTTTAGCTTAGCGGACGCTTCCTACAATGAGCAGTTCTTC.

The genes are TRBV5-4 and TRBJ2-1; 8 bases match TRBD2. Germline values: CDR1 SGHNT, CDR2 YYREEE (reference sequence). The CDR3 is made up of 15 amino acids. V trimming: 3 bases; J trimming: 10 bases; junction bases outside the gene matches: 12. The DNA for the CDR3 is TGTGCCAGCAGCTCCACTAGCGGACCCTGGGGCGAGCAGTTCTTC. Amino acid sequence: CASSSTSGPWGEQFF.

The chain is built from TRBV6-5 and TRBJ2-3, with D perhaps given as TRBD1 or TRBD2 (5 bases each). The CDR3 runs 16 residues. Between the trimmed V and J ends, which lost 4 bases and 1 base, there was a span of 15 bases. Germline CDR1 is MNHEY and CDR2 is SVGAGI. This CDR3 is CASSSLDGGRTDTQYF. Written as DNA, the CDR3 is TGTGCCAGCAGTTCCCTCGATGGGGGACGCACAGATACGCAGTATTTT.

The chain is built from TRBV19 and TRBJ2-5; no clear D gene. The length of the CDR3 is 15 residues. V was trimmed by 5 bases and J by 5 bases, leaving 18 bases between them. CDR1 is LNHDA and CDR2 is SQIVND in the germline V gene (reference sequence). Written as DNA, the CDR3 is TGTGCCAGTAGTTTGACACCATATGCCGGGGAGACCCAGTACTTC. It encodes CASSLTPYAGETQYF.

This clone was counted a single time. The CDR3 nucleotides read TGTGCCAGCAGCTTAGGAGGGAGCAATCAGCCCCAGCATTTT. This codes for CASSLGGSNQPQHF. This rearrangement joins TRBV11-2 to TRBJ1-5, with D uncertain. This CDR3 comprises 14 residues. Trimming left V 1 base short and J 1 base short, with 5 bases between. CDR1 is SGHAT, CDR2 FQNNGV, per germline. Variable domain in full (rest from reference TRBV11-2 and TRBJ1-5): EAGVAQSPRYKIIEKRQSVAFWCNPISGHATLYWYQQILGQGPKLLIQFQNNGVVDDSQLPKDRFSAERLKGVDSTLKIQPAKLEDSAVYLCASSLGGSNQPQHFGDGTRLSIL.

The chain uses TRBV6-5 and TRBJ2-7; TRBD2 is a possible D gene (5 bases). The CDR3 has 14 amino acids. Trimming left V 2 bases short and J 5 bases short, with 13 bases between. The germline V gene encodes CDR1 MNHEY and CDR2 SVGAGI. CDR3 loop: CASSYTGLADEQYF. CDR3 nucleotide sequence: TGTGCCAGCAGTTACACCGGACTTGCGGACGAGCAGTACTTC.

This clone was seen only once. The sample holds other DNA sequences that translate to the same CDR3. V and J are TRBV2 and TRBJ2-7; D is possibly TRBD1 (6 bases). V was trimmed by 1 base and J by 2 bases, leaving 12 bases between them. The CDR3 is 15 residues long. Germline V gene lookup returns CDR1 SNHLY and CDR2 FYNNEI. The CDR3: CASSEGQGSTYEQYF. DNA of the CDR3: TGTGCCAGCAGTGAAGGGCAGGGGTCCACCTACGAGCAGTACTTC.

This chain joins TRBV7-2 and TRBJ2-1; D gene ambiguous. Germline lookup yields CDR1 SGHTA and CDR2 FQGNSA. V was clipped by 5 bases and J by 9 bases, with 11 bases between them. CDR3 length: 12 amino acids. The CDR3 sequence: CASSTGLVEQFF. In nucleotides, the CDR3 is TGTGCCAGCAGCACGGGTCTAGTTGAGCAGTTCTTC.

This rearrangement joins TRBV11-3 to TRBJ2-7; 10 bases agree with TRBD2. CDR3 length: 14 amino acids. Trimming at V came to 0 bases and at J to 7 bases, leaving 3 bases not matched to a gene. Germline loops: CDR1 SGHNT, CDR2 YENEEA. CDR3 sequence (DNA): TGTGCCAGCAGCTTAGAACGAGCGGGAGGGGAGCAGTACTTC. This sequence encodes CASSLERAGGEQYF.

V usage is TRBV6-5 and J usage is TRBJ2-1, with D tentatively TRBD2 (5 bases). The V gene lost 0 bases and the J gene lost 6 bases, with 6 bases spanning the gap. Germline V lookup: CDR1 MNHEY, CDR2 SVGAGI. This CDR3 is built from 13 residues. CDR3 DNA: TGTGCCAGCAGTTACTCGAGCGGCAATGAGCAGTTCTTC. This translates into CASSYSSGNEQFF.

V gene TRBV7-9 combines with J gene TRBJ2-5, with 7 positions matching TRBD1. The germline gives CDR1 SEHNR, CDR2 FQNEAQ (reference sequence). The V segment lost 5 bases and the J segment 5 bases; nucleotides outside the gene matches: 8. The CDR3 totals 14 residues. The CDR3 coding sequence is TGTGCCAGCAGCCCACAGGGGTTGGAGGAGACCCAGTACTTC. Translation gives CASSPQGLEETQYF.

The rearrangement links TRBV13 to TRBJ2-7, with a tentative D call TRBD2 (6 bases). The CDR3 runs to 15 residues. V lost 5 bases and J lost 3, with 17 bases in between. Germline CDR1 and CDR2: PRHDT and FYEKMQ (reference sequence). CDR3 loop: CASSHGTSPIYEQYF. CDR3 coding DNA: TGTGCCAGCAGCCATGGGACTTCTCCCATCTACGAGCAGTACTTC.

J is TRBJ2-7 and V is TRBV5-1; D gene unclear. Germline V gives CDR1 SGHRS, CDR2 YFSETQ. The CDR3 contains 13 residues. The germline V and J ends were trimmed by 5 bases and 0 bases, with 9 bases remaining between them. For the CDR3, the DNA is TGCGCCAGCAGGAGTAGAAGCTCCTACGAGCAGTACTTC. It yields the protein CASRSRSSYEQYF.

V is TRBV5-1 and J is TRBJ2-5, with a possible D match to TRBD1 (6 bases). Trimming took 6 bases from V and 5 from J, leaving 17 bases between them. In germline, CDR1 is SGHRS, CDR2 YFSETQ. This CDR3 region has 14 residues. CDR3 in DNA: TGCGCCAGCACTCCACTCAACAGGGAGGAGACCCAGTACTTC. Its translation is CASTPLNREETQYF.